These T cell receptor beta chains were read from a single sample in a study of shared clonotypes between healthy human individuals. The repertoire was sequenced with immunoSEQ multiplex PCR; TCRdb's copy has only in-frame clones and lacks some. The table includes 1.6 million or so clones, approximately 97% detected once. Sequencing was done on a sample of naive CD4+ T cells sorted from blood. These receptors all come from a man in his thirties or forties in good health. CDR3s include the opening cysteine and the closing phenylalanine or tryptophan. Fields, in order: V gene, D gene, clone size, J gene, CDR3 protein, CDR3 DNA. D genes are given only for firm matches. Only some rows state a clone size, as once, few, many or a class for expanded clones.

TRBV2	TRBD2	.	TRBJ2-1	CASGGTSGSSYNEQFF	TGTGCCAGCGGCGGGACTAGCGGATCCTCCTACAATGAGCAGTTCTTC
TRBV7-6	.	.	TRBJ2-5	CASSQNRGTQYF	TGTGCCAGCAGTCAGAATAGGGGGACCCAGTACTTC
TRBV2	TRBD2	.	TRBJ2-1	CASSPLSGKSYNEQFF	TGTGCCAGCAGTCCTCTTAGCGGGAAATCCTACAATGAGCAGTTCTTC
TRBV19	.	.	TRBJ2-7	CASSIGARETYEQYF	TGTGCCAGTAGTATTGGGGCGAGGGAAACCTACGAGCAGTACTTC
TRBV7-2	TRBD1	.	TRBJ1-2	CASSQDREEAPTF	TGTGCCAGCAGCCAGGACAGGGAAGAGGCTCCCACCTTC
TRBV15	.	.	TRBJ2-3	CATAEVGVADTQYF	TGTGCCACTGCCGAGGTGGGGGTTGCGGATACGCAGTATTTT
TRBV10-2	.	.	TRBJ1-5	CASSGRSGSNQPQHF	TGCGCCAGCAGTGGTAGGAGTGGGAGCAATCAGCCCCAGCATTTT
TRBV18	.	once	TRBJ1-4	CASSPAIGEKLFF	TGTGCCAGCTCCCCGGCGATTGGTGAAAAACTGTTTTTT
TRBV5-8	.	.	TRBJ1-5	CASSPVSPYSNQPQHF	TGTGCCAGCAGCCCTGTTTCTCCGTATAGCAATCAGCCCCAGCATTTT
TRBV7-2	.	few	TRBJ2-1	CASSLERAREQFF	TGTGCCAGCAGCCTTGAAAGAGCCCGTGAGCAGTTCTTC
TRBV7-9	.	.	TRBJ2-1	CASSFGGLQSSYNEQFF	TGTGCCAGCAGCTTCGGTGGGCTCCAGAGCTCCTACAATGAGCAGTTCTTC
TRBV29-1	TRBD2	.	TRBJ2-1	CSVAVAGVYNEQFF	TGCAGCGTTGCGGTGGCGGGAGTCTACAATGAGCAGTTCTTC
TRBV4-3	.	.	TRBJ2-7	CASSQAMGRSEQYF	TGCGCCAGCAGCCAAGCGATGGGGCGCTCCGAGCAGTACTTC
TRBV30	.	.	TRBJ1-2	CAWSVNPGQGYTF	TGTGCCTGGAGTGTAAACCCCGGTCAAGGCTACACCTTC
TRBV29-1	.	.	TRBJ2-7	CSARTGTKDGYEQYF	TGCAGCGCAAGGACCGGGACCAAAGACGGCTACGAGCAGTACTTC
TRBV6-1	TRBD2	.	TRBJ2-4	CASTSGLAGEDIQYF	TGTGCCAGCACCTCCGGACTAGCGGGAGAGGACATTCAGTACTTC
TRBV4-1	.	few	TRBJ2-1	CASSQVEGRYNEQFF	TGCGCCAGCAGCCAAGTCGAAGGGCGGTACAATGAGCAGTTCTTC
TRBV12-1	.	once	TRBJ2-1	CASSFAAAGAYNEQFF	TGTGCCAGCAGCTTTGCAGCTGCGGGAGCCTACAATGAGCAGTTCTTC
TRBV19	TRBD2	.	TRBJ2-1	CASSIRLAGYNEQFF	TGTGCCAGTAGTATTAGGCTAGCGGGCTACAATGAGCAGTTCTTC
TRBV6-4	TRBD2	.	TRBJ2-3	CASSDPAGGPKSTDTQYF	TGTGCCAGCAGTGACCCCGCGGGAGGGCCTAAAAGCACAGATACGCAGTATTTT
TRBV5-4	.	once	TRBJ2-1	CASSLDSYNEQFF	TGTGCCAGCAGCTTAGACAGCTACAATGAGCAGTTCTTC
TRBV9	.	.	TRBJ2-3	CASSVAPSGISTDTQYF	TGTGCCAGCAGCGTAGCTCCGTCGGGCATCAGCACAGATACGCAGTATTTT
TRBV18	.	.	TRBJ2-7	CASSPFRSAAYEQYF	TGTGCCAGCTCACCTTTCCGGTCTGCTGCCTACGAGCAGTACTTC